This T cell receptor beta chain was documented in a study of PD-L1 blockade in urothelial cancer. At the level of the study: Blood was subjected to analysis at 3 weeks (second dose) and 6 weeks following treatment start. Among blood samples, the median T cell count was 141,255.

Using immunoSEQ multiplex PCR, the repertoire was profiled, and TCRdb retains in-frame clones only, with some absent. The sample has some 52,000 clones; approximately 75% are singletons. The CDR3 has 16 residues. Trimming stripped 0 bases from V and 8 bases from J, with 17 bases between. Per germline, CDR1 SGHAT and CDR2 FQNNGV. Metastatic or locally advanced urothelial carcinoma was present in the patients. The receptor's source is a man in his 70s with urothelial cancer. The chain recombines TRBV11-2 with TRBJ2-1, with D unclear. The material was PBMCs, obtained around atezolizumab (anti-PD-L1) treatment. The CDR3 nucleotides are TGTGCCAGCAGCTTAGATGGGCGCAAGAGCCCGGATGAGCAGTTCTTC. Its translation is CASSLDGRKSPDEQFF.